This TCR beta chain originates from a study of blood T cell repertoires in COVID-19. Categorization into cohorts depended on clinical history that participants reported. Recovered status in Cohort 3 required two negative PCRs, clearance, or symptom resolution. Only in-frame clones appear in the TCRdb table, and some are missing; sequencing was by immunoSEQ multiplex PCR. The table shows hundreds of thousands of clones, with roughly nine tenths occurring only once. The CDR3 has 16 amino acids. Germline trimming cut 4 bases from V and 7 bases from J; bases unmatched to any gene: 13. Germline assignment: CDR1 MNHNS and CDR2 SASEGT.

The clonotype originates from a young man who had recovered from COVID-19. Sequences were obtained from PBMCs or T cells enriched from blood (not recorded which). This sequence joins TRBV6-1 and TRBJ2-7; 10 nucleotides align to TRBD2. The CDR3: CASSGRGLAGAGEQYF. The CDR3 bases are TGTGCCAGCAGTGGACGTGGGCTAGCGGGAGCGGGGGAGCAGTACTTC.